The 20 T cell receptor beta chains given below trace back to one sample, sequenced in a study of response to subunit inactivated influenza vaccine. Via MiXCR, TCRdb re-called the RT-PCR reads, giving one row per CDR3 protein. Of roughly 500,000 distinct CDR3 sequences in the sample, more than 15% were seen once. This specimen was CD4+ T cells sorted from PBMCs, taken around 25 months after vaccination. These receptor sequences come from a man between 45 and 75 years old who received an inactivated influenza vaccine.

Comments on this clonotype: The junction shows a germline mismatch at one end, possibly a read error. The rearrangement joins TRBV5-1 to TRBJ1-6, with TRBD1 identical over 8 bases. Germline-derived CDR1 and CDR2 are SGHRS and YFSETQ. The CDR3 runs 17 residues. CDR3 sequence (DNA): TGCGCCAGCAGTTTGGGGCCCGGGACAGGATATAATTCACCCCTCCACTTT. It codes for CASSLGPGTGYNSPLHF.

CDR3: CASSLAPGQRNQETQYF. The CDR3 DNA is TGCGCCAGCAGCTTGGCCCCGGGACAGCGAAACCAAGAGACCCAGTACTTC. V is TRBV5-1 and J is TRBJ2-5; TRBD1 aligns across 7 bases. The germline CDR1 and CDR2 sequences are SGHRS and YFSETQ. V shed 0 bases and J 0 bases; nucleotides not matched to a gene: 8. This CDR3 is built from 17 residues.

V is TRBV5-5 and J is TRBJ1-4; 8 nucleotides line up with TRBD1. J was trimmed by 5 bases and V by 2 bases; bases with no gene match: 2. CDR1 and CDR2 from the germline V gene are SGHKS and YYEKEE (reference sequence). The CDR3 covers 14 residues. CDR3 nucleotides: TGTGCCAGCAGCTTTACAGGGGGGAATGAAAAACTGTTTTTT. It translates to CASSFTGGNEKLFF. Full variable domain (outside the CDR3, taken from reference TRBV5-5 and TRBJ1-4): DAGVTQSPTHLIKTRGQQVTLRCSPISGHKSVSWYQQVLGQGPQFIFQYYEKEERGRGNFPDRFSARQFPNYSSELNVNALLLGDSALYLCASSFTGGNEKLFFGSGTQLSVL.

This clonotype was counted only a few times. The genes are TRBV7-2 and TRBJ2-7; TRBD2 agrees at 10 bases. V lost 2 bases to trimming and J lost 2 bases; unmatched junction nucleotides: 3. This CDR3 has 15 amino acids. Per the germline V gene, CDR1 is SGHTA and CDR2 is FQGNSA. The chain's CDR3 is CASSLLAGDPYEQYF. The CDR3, as DNA: TGTGCCAGCAGCTTACTAGCGGGGGACCCCTACGAGCAGTACTTC. The full variable domain, rest sourced from reference TRBV7-2 and TRBJ2-7, is GAGVSQSPSNKVTEKGKDVELRCDPISGHTALYWYRQSLGQGLEFLIYFQGNSAPDKSGLPSDRFSAERTGGSVSTLTIQRTQQEDSAVYLCASSLLAGDPYEQYFGPGTRLTVT.

This clonotype was seen a few times. This chain links TRBV20-1 with TRBJ2-1; D might be TRBD2 (5 bases). The CDR3 contains 14 residues. Germline V gene data show CDR1 as DFQATT and CDR2 as SNEGSKA (reference sequence). V dropped 0 bases and J dropped 1 base, with 7 bases sitting between them. CDR3 coding DNA: TGCAGTGCTAGAGACTCGGGGTCCTACAATGAGCAGTTCTTC. Protein product: CSARDSGSYNEQFF.

This clonotype showed up just a few times. V usage is TRBV27 and J usage is TRBJ2-3; 13 positions match TRBD2. With 5 bases clipped from V and 6 bases from J, the junction kept 17 bases outside the gene matches. The CDR3 spans 19 residues. Germline loops: CDR1 MNHEY, CDR2 SMNVEV (reference sequence). As DNA, the CDR3 is TGTGCCAGCAGTCGACGGGGACTAGCGGGGCCATTCCGGGCGGATACGCAGTATTTT. Encoded protein: CASSRRGLAGPFRADTQYF.

This clonotype turned up a few times. The rearrangement links TRBV7-2 to TRBJ2-1; 15 bases are shared with TRBD2. The CDR3 runs to 17 residues. The junction had 6 bases not matched to a gene; V was cut back by 2 bases and J by 7 bases. The germline gives CDR1 SGHTA, CDR2 FQGNSA. The CDR3 bases are TGTGCCAGCAGCTTATGGACTAGCGGGAGGGGAGGAAATGAGCAGTTCTTC. Amino acids: CASSLWTSGRGGNEQFF.

The rearrangement uses TRBV9 and TRBJ2-3, with D possibly being TRBD2 (6 bases). The V and J ends lost 3 bases and 2 bases respectively, with 16 bases between them. In germline, CDR1 is SGDLS, CDR2 YYNGEE. The CDR3 is 16 amino acids. The CDR3 DNA sequence: TGTGCCAGCAGCGGGACGATAGCGGAGTACACAGATACGCAGTATTTT. Amino acid sequence: CASSGTIAEYTDTQYF.

The genes are TRBV24-1 and TRBJ1-1; a weak D match, TRBD1 (5 bases). Trimming removed 9 bases at V and 0 bases at J, with 10 bases between. The CDR3 length is 13 residues. In germline, CDR1 is KGHDR, CDR2 SFDVKD. The CDR3 here is CATGTGVNTEAFF. The CDR3, as DNA: TGTGCCACCGGGACGGGAGTGAACACTGAAGCTTTCTTT.

This clonotype occurred a few times. The J gene is TRBJ2-7, the V gene TRBV28, with TRBD2 identical over 12 bases. J lost 3 bases, V lost 7 bases, and 7 bases had no gene match. Germline V gene sequence: CDR1 MDHEN, CDR2 SYDVKM. This CDR3 spans 15 amino acids. The CDR3 sequence: CASNEGLAGFYEQYF. The CDR3 nucleotides are TGTGCCAGCAACGAAGGACTAGCGGGATTCTACGAGCAGTACTTC.

This clonotype was recorded many times. The chain recombines TRBV5-1 with TRBJ2-4, with 10 bases identical to TRBD2. Germline-derived CDR1 and CDR2 are SGHRS and YFSETQ. V dropped 1 base and J dropped 5; count of bases not matched to a gene: 6. This CDR3 contains 16 residues. The chain's CDR3 is CASSLKASGGQNIQYF. For the CDR3, the DNA is TGCGCCAGCAGCTTGAAGGCTAGCGGGGGCCAAAACATTCAGTACTTC.

Of note for this clonotype: Here the CDR3 omits its conserved ending phenylalanine or tryptophan, so a read error is the likely source. The chain is built from TRBV9 and TRBJ1-2, with a tentative D call TRBD1 (6 bases). V was cut by 7 bases and J by 4 bases, with 14 bases left in between. The germline V gene has CDR1 SGDLS and CDR2 YYNGEE. CDR3 length: 13 residues. CDR3 protein: CASAPGQTYGYTS. CDR3 bases: TGTGCCAGCGCCCCGGGACAAACCTATGGCTACACCTCC.

In DNA form, the CDR3 reads TGCAGTGCTCTCGGAGGAAACTATGGCTACACCTTC. Translated: CSALGGNYGYTF. The chain employs TRBV20-1 and TRBJ1-2; no clear D. The V gene lost 5 bases and the J gene lost 2 bases, with 9 bases spanning the gap. The V gene's germline CDR1 is DFQATT and CDR2 SNEGSKA (reference sequence). The CDR3 runs to 12 residues.

Only a few counts were recorded for this clonotype. At one of its ends the junction is not consistent with the germline gene, which may arise from a read error. V and J are TRBV25-1 and TRBJ2-6; D call uncertain. The germline gives CDR1 MGHDK, CDR2 SYGVNS. The CDR3 runs 13 residues. CDR3 residues: CATSPAGANVLTF. CDR3 bases: TGTGCCACCAGTCCAGCAGGGGCCAACGTCCTGACTTTC. The full variable domain, completed using reference TRBV25-1 and TRBJ2-6, is EADIYQTPRYLVIGTGKKITLECSQTMGHDKMYWYQQDPGMELHLIHYSYGVNSTEKGDLSSESTVSRIRTEHFPLTLESARPSHTSQYLCATSPAGANVLTFGAGSRLTVL.

The V gene is TRBV29-1, the J gene TRBJ1-2; D is possibly TRBD1 (6 bases). Germline CDR1 and CDR2: SQVTM and ANQGSEA. The CDR3 is 13 residues long. Trimming left V 2 bases short and J 3 bases short, with 10 bases between. CDR3 in amino acids: CSVERGNYYGYTF. CDR3 sequence (DNA): TGCAGCGTTGAAAGGGGGAACTACTATGGCTACACCTTC.

This clonotype has more than one count but fewer than ten. The V call is TRBV10-3, the J call TRBJ2-7; 7 bases line up with TRBD2. CDR3 length: 14 amino acids. Per germline, CDR1 ENHRY and CDR2 SYGVKD. Trimming took 4 bases from V and 4 from J; bases not matched to a gene: 7. The CDR3 here is CAISAVLASYEQYF. The CDR3, as DNA: TGTGCCATCAGTGCCGTACTAGCGAGTTACGAGCAGTACTTC.

This clonotype was counted a few times. The chain carries TRBV6-1 and TRBJ1-5, with a weak D call TRBD1 (6 bases). The germline gives CDR1 MNHNS, CDR2 SASEGT. V gave up 5 bases and J gave up 3 bases, with 11 bases separating them. This CDR3 has 14 amino acids. CDR3 loop: CASSQGFNNQPQHF. CDR3 coding DNA: TGTGCCAGCAGTCAGGGGTTTAACAATCAGCCCCAGCATTTT.

Here the CDR3 DNA reads TGCAGTGCTAGGGGACAGGGCGGGAGCATTCAGTACTTC. It specifies CSARGQGGSIQYF. The V call is TRBV20-1, the J call TRBJ2-4, with 9 positions matching TRBD1. The V and J ends lost 3 bases and 9 bases, in that order; junction bases with no gene match: 6. The length of the CDR3 is 13 residues. Germline CDR1 DFQATT, CDR2 SNEGSKA (reference sequence).

This clonotype was observed once. The chain recombines TRBV7-9 with TRBJ1-3; the D is unclear. Germline CDR1 reads SEHNR; CDR2 reads FQNEAQ (reference sequence). Trimming stripped 7 bases from V and 0 bases from J, with 10 bases between. The CDR3 length is 14 residues. This CDR3 is CASIVGLSGNTIYF. The CDR3 bases are TGTGCCAGCATCGTTGGTCTCTCTGGAAACACCATATATTTT. Combining the CDR3 with reference TRBV7-9 and TRBJ1-3 gives the whole variable domain DTGVSQNPRHKITKRGQNVTFRCDPISEHNRLYWYRQTLGQGPEFLTYFQNEAQLEKSRLLSDRFSAERPKGSFSTLEIQRTEQGDSAMYLCASIVGLSGNTIYFGEGSWLTVV.

The V call is TRBV5-1, the J call TRBJ1-1; tentatively, D is TRBD1 (6 bases). There are 13 residues in the CDR3. The V and J ends lost 6 bases and 1 base respectively, with 10 bases between them. CDR1 is SGHRS, CDR2 YFSETQ, per germline. The CDR3 nucleotides are TGCGCCAGCAAGATAGGGGGGAACACTGAAGCTTTCTTT. As protein: CASKIGGNTEAFF.